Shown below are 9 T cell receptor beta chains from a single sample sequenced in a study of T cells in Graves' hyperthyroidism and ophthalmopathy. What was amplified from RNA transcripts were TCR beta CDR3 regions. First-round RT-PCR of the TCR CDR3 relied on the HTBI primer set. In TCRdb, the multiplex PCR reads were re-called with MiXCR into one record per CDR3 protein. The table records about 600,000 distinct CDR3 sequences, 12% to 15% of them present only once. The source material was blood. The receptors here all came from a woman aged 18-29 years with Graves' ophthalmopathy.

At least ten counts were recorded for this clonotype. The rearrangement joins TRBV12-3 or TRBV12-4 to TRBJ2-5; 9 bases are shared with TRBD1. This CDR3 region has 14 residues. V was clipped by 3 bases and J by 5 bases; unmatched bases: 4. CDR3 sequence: CASSLGTGMETQYF. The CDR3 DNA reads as TGTGCCAGCAGTTTGGGGACAGGGATGGAGACCCAGTACTTC.

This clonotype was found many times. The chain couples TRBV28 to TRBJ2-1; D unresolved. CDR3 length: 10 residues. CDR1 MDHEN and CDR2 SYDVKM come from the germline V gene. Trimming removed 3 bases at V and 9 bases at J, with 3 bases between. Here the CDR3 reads CASSFGEQFF. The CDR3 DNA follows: TGTGCCAGCAGTTTTGGTGAGCAGTTCTTC.

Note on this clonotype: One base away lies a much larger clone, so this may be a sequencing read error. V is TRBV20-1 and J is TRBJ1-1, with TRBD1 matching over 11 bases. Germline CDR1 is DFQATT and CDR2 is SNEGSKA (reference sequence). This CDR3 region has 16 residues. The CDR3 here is CSAPRTGGEVGTEALF. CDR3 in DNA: TGCAGTGCGCCGCGGACAGGGGGCGAGGTGGGCACTGAAGCTCTCTTT.

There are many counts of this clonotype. DNA for the CDR3: TGTGCCAGCAGCCAGTCCATAGCGGGAGAAATCCCCTACGAGCAGTACTTC. It codes for CASSQSIAGEIPYEQYF. The V call is TRBV7-8, the J call TRBJ2-7, with TRBD2 matching 9 bases. This CDR3 has 17 amino acids. Losses at the gene ends were 5 bases for V and 2 bases for J; bases not matched to a gene: 13. The germline V gene has CDR1 SGHVS and CDR2 FQNEAQ. Complete variable domain (other parts from reference TRBV7-8 and TRBJ2-7): GAGVSQSPRYKVAKRGQDVALRCDPISGHVSLFWYQQALGQGPEFLTYFQNEAQLDKSGLPSDRFFAERPEGSVSTLKIQRTQQEDSAVYLCASSQSIAGEIPYEQYFGPGTRLTVT.

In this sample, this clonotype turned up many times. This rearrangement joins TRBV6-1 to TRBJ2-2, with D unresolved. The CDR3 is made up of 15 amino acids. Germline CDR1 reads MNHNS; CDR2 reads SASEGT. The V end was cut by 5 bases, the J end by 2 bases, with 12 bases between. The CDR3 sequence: CASSPLERNTGELFF. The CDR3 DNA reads TGTGCCAGCAGTCCCTTAGAGAGAAACACCGGGGAGCTGTTTTTT.

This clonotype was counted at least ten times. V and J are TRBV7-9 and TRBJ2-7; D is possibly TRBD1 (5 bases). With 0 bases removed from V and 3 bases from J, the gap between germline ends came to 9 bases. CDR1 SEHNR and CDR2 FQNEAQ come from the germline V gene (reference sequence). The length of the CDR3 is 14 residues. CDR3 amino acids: CASSLAGPGYEQYF. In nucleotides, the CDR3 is TGTGCCAGCAGCTTAGCGGGGCCAGGCTACGAGCAGTACTTC.

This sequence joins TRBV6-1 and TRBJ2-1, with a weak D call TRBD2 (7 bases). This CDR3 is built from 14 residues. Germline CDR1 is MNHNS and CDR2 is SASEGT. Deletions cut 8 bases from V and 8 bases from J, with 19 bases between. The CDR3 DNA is TGTGCCAGCTCAAGGGGGGCAGGGAGGGATGAGCAGTTCTTC. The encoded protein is CASSRGAGRDEQFF.

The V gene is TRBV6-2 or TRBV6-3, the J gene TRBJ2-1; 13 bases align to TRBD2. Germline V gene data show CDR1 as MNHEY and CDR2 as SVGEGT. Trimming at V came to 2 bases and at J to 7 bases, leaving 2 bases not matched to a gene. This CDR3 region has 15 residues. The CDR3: CASSYRTSGSNEQFF. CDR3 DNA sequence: TGTGCCAGCAGTTACCGGACTAGCGGGAGTAATGAGCAGTTCTTC.

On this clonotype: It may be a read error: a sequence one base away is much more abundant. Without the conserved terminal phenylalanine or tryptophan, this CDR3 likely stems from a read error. The CDR3 sequence is CASSLWGLGLAGEETQYL. The CDR3 nucleotides read TGTGCCAGCAGCTTATGGGGGCTCGGGCTAGCGGGGGAAGAGACCCAGTACCTC. The chain is built from TRBV11-3 and TRBJ2-5; 10 positions match TRBD2. Germline lookup yields CDR1 SGHNT and CDR2 YENEEA. This CDR3 spans 18 amino acids. After removal of 2 bases from V and 3 bases from J, the junction contained 12 bases not matched to a gene.